This is a list of T cell receptor beta chains from one sample in a study of T cell responses to AZD1222 COVID-19 vaccine. Sequencing used immunoSEQ multiplex PCR; TCRdb keeps in-frame clones, though not all of them. The sample has some 120,000 clones; 89% are singletons. The specimen was peripheral blood, collected on day 0 of AZD1222 vaccination. The source of these receptors is an adult in good health. Each CDR3 is given with its conserved first and last residue. Each record gives: J gene, D gene, clone size, V gene, CDR3 protein, CDR3 DNA. The D gene is left open where the match is weak. Clone size, where shown, is once, few, many, or a class for clones that have expanded.

J gene: TRBJ1-2
D gene: NA
clone size: NA
V gene: TRBV28
CDR3 protein: CASTRGVGGGYTF
CDR3 DNA: TGTGCCAGCACCCGAGGTGTTGGGGGTGGCTACACCTTC

J gene: TRBJ1-1
D gene: NA
clone size: few
V gene: TRBV5-1
CDR3 protein: CASSSWAMNTEAFF
CDR3 DNA: TGCGCCAGCAGCTCTTGGGCTATGAACACTGAAGCTTTCTTT

J gene: TRBJ2-5
D gene: NA
clone size: NA
V gene: TRBV29-1
CDR3 protein: CSVEAFGDRRPGTQYF
CDR3 DNA: TGCAGCGTTGAAGCTTTCGGCGACAGGCGCCCCGGGACCCAGTACTTC

J gene: TRBJ2-1
D gene: TRBD1
clone size: NA
V gene: TRBV2
CDR3 protein: CASSAGQGVDEQFF
CDR3 DNA: TGTGCCAGCAGTGCGGGACAGGGGGTCGATGAGCAGTTCTTC

J gene: TRBJ1-5
D gene: TRBD1
clone size: NA
V gene: TRBV28
CDR3 protein: CASSYGRGRSNQPQHF
CDR3 DNA: TGTGCCAGCAGTTACGGCAGGGGGCGTAGCAATCAGCCCCAGCATTTT

J gene: TRBJ2-3
D gene: NA
clone size: NA
V gene: TRBV5-1
CDR3 protein: CASSLPSGTDTQYF
CDR3 DNA: TGCGCCAGCAGCTTACCTAGCGGCACAGATACGCAGTATTTT

J gene: TRBJ2-1
D gene: NA
clone size: NA
V gene: TRBV7-8
CDR3 protein: CASSSRPGANEQFF
CDR3 DNA: TGTGCCAGCAGCTCCCGGCCAGGGGCCAATGAGCAGTTCTTC

J gene: TRBJ2-7
D gene: NA
clone size: NA
V gene: TRBV5-5
CDR3 protein: CASSLSRVNYEQYF
CDR3 DNA: TGTGCCAGCAGCTTGTCCAGGGTGAACTACGAGCAGTACTTC

J gene: TRBJ2-7
D gene: NA
clone size: NA
V gene: TRBV30
CDR3 protein: CAWSITYYEQYF
CDR3 DNA: TGTGCCTGGAGTATTACGTACTACGAGCAGTACTTC

J gene: TRBJ1-6
D gene: NA
clone size: NA
V gene: TRBV7-9
CDR3 protein: CASSFNPDNSPLHF
CDR3 DNA: TGTGCCAGCAGCTTTAATCCTGATAATTCACCCCTCCACTTT

J gene: TRBJ2-1
D gene: NA
clone size: once
V gene: TRBV19
CDR3 protein: CASSPLDPGGNNEQFF
CDR3 DNA: TGTGCCAGTAGCCCGTTGGATCCCGGGGGAAACAATGAGCAGTTCTTC

J gene: TRBJ2-2
D gene: TRBD1
clone size: NA
V gene: TRBV5-4
CDR3 protein: CASSLRQGWTGELFF
CDR3 DNA: TGTGCCAGCAGCCTCCGACAGGGTTGGACCGGGGAGCTGTTTTTT